This entry concerns a single T cell receptor (beta chain). Its antigen is currently unknown. With V trimmed by 6 bases and J by 8 bases, 4 bases remained unmatched. Germline assignment: CDR1 LNHDA and CDR2 SQIVND (reference sequence). This CDR3 has 13 residues. This entry is derived from a study of a mutant IDH1 vaccine in newly diagnosed glioma. The wider study: Patients received eight vaccinations in weeks 1, 3, 5, 7, 11, 15, 19, 23.

Clones were sequenced by immunoSEQ multiplex PCR, and TCRdb holds only the in-frame ones, with some missing. The data show tens of thousands of clones, just under 80% seen once. Time point: week 11, during vaccination. Doses of 300 ug of mutant IDH1 20-mer peptide were given with topical imiquimod. The clonotype originates from a man aged 30 to 45 with glioma. The rearrangement uses TRBV19 and TRBJ2-1; 10 bases are a match to TRBD1. The sample consisted of PBMCs, taken from a glioma patient whose treatment included an IDH1 peptide vaccine. The CDR3 coding sequence is TGTGCCAGTAGGACAGGGGGCAGCGATGAGCAGTTCTTC. It encodes CASRTGGSDEQFF.